The clone carrying this T cell receptor beta chain has a count of ten or more. Its antigen is currently unknown. This specimen belongs to a study of T cells after yellow fever vaccination. As for the study in general: Where fractions had low cell numbers, libraries were prepared from them with the SMART-Seq v4 Ultra Low Input RNA kit.

Whole-study results and caveats: Any FACS-sorted repertoire could hold abundant clonotypes that contaminate it from the bulk population. Among primary-vaccination clones, most reappeared after the booster, at almost 98% for CD4 and roughly 88% for CD8.

J was trimmed by 7 bases and V by 7 bases; bases with no gene match: 8. Per germline, CDR1 MNHNS and CDR2 SASEGT. CDR3 length equals 14 residues. UMIs were added to TCR cDNA along with a universal primer site when it was made by 5'RACE template switching. TCRdb independently ran MiXCR on the 5' RACE reads; one entry per CDR3 protein. The table records fewer than 350,000 distinct CDR3 sequences, around 4.4% of them present only once. The V gene is TRBV6-1, the J gene TRBJ1-5, with 9 bases fitting TRBD1. The starting material was PBMCs, obtained 15 days after the yellow fever booster vaccination. This sequence was found in a man in his late teens or twenties who received the YFV17D yellow fever vaccine. The CDR3 DNA reads as TGTGCCAGCACCGGACAGGGGAGGGGACAGCCCCAGCATTTT. It specifies CASTGQGRGQPQHF.